The clone carrying this T cell receptor beta chain came up a few times. The target antigen is unknown. Between the trimmed V and J ends, which lost 1 base and 4 bases, there was a span of 7 bases. CDR1 and CDR2 from the germline V gene are MGHRA and YSYEKL. The length of the CDR3 is 13 residues. This entry belongs to a study of T cells after yellow fever vaccination. A single record per CDR3 protein comes from TCRdb applying MiXCR to the 5' RACE reads. The table lists over 45,000 distinct CDR3 sequences, approximately 7% of them singletons. Notes on the study in general: Most clones from primary vaccination were detected again post-booster (just under 97% CD4, 88% CD8). Abundant clonotypes from the bulk population could get into FACS-sorted repertoires as contaminants.

The source of this sequence is a man aged 18 to 29 who received the YFV17D yellow fever vaccine. This chain joins TRBV4-1 and TRBJ1-1; D unresolved. The sample consisted of CD8+ T cells sorted from PBMCs, taken on the day of the first yellow fever vaccination. The CDR3 is CASSQAGLTEAFF. CDR3 DNA: TGCGCCAGCAGCCAAGCCGGGCTCACTGAAGCTTTCTTT.